The 10 T cell receptor beta chains listed next were all sequenced from one sample in a study of T cells after yellow fever vaccination. A single record per CDR3 protein comes from TCRdb applying MiXCR to the 5' RACE reads. The sample has some 250,000 distinct CDR3 sequences, around 7% seen once. Source: CD4+ T cells sorted from PBMCs, taken 15 days after the yellow fever booster vaccination. The source of these receptors is a man aged 30 to 39 who received the YFV17D yellow fever vaccine.

The V call is TRBV5-1, the J call TRBJ2-3; D is undetermined. CDR1 is SGHRS, CDR2 YFSETQ, per germline. The length of the CDR3 is 14 residues. V dropped 0 bases and J dropped 4 bases, with 9 bases sitting between them. CDR3 sequence (DNA): TGCGCCAGCAGCTTGGGTGACGCCTCAGATACGCAGTATTTT. Its translation is CASSLGDASDTQYF.

The CDR3 DNA sequence: TGTGCCAGCAGCCCTTCTAGGCTACAAGAGACCCAGTACTTC. This translates into CASSPSRLQETQYF. The rearrangement uses TRBV11-2 and TRBJ2-5; D gene unclear. The length of the CDR3 is 14 residues. Germline CDR1 reads SGHAT; CDR2 reads FQNNGV. Trimming removed 5 bases from V and 2 bases from J, with 12 bases in between.

As regards this clonotype: The junction differs from germline at one of its ends, possibly a read error. The rearrangement uses TRBV20-1 and TRBJ2-1, with 15 bases that match TRBD2. This CDR3 comprises 17 residues. Germline lookup yields CDR1 DFQATT and CDR2 SNEGSKA (reference sequence). For the CDR3, the DNA is TGCTGTGCTACAACCGGGACTAGCGGGAGGTCCGTGAATGAGCAGTTCTTC. Its translation is CCATTGTSGRSVNEQFF.

The chain has TRBV20-1 and TRBJ2-7; D is unclear. The V and J ends lost 2 bases and 4 bases respectively, with 12 bases between them. Germline V CDR1 and CDR2: DFQATT, SNEGSKA (reference sequence). The CDR3 runs to 13 residues. The CDR3 sequence is CSARTPGRYEQYF. The CDR3 DNA reads TGCAGTGCTAGAACCCCTGGAAGATACGAGCAGTACTTC.

At least ten counts were recorded for this clonotype. The chain recombines TRBV7-9 with TRBJ2-2; possibly TRBD1 for D (5 bases). Per the germline V gene, CDR1 is SEHNR and CDR2 is FQNEAQ (reference sequence). The V gene lost 5 bases and the J gene lost 1 base, with 11 bases spanning the gap. The CDR3 length is 15 residues. The CDR3 bases are TGTGCCAGCAGCCGACAGCAACTGAACACCGGGGAGCTGTTTTTT. Translating gives CASSRQQLNTGELFF.

This clonotype appeared many times. The chain carries TRBV6-5 and TRBJ2-7; possibly TRBD2 for D (6 bases). The CDR3 is 15 residues long. CDR1 MNHEY and CDR2 SVGAGI come from the germline V gene. V was pared by 2 bases and J by 2 bases, with 13 bases between. This chain's CDR3 is CASSYQRAGTYEQYF. In DNA, the CDR3 is TGTGCCAGCAGTTACCAGCGGGCCGGAACCTACGAGCAGTACTTC.

This clonotype was counted only a few times. V gene TRBV5-4 combines with J gene TRBJ2-3; no clear D gene. Germline V gene data show CDR1 as SGHNT and CDR2 as YYREEE (reference sequence). Trimming cost V 4 bases and J 2 bases, with 11 bases left between them. The CDR3 contains 14 residues. In nucleotides, the CDR3 is TGTGCCAGCAGCCAGACCCGTACCACAGATACGCAGTATTTT. Protein sequence: CASSQTRTTDTQYF. Variable domain in full (rest from reference TRBV5-4 and TRBJ2-3): ETGVTQSPTHLIKTRGQQVTLRCSSQSGHNTVSWYQQALGQGPQFIFQYYREEENGRGNFPPRFSGLQFPNYSSELNVNALELDDSALYLCASSQTRTTDTQYFGPGTRLTVL.

The chain is built from TRBV27 and TRBJ2-1, with 13 bases matching TRBD2. Germline-derived CDR1 and CDR2 are MNHEY and SMNVEV (reference sequence). The trim removed 4 bases at V and 1 base at J, leaving 7 bases unmatched. This CDR3 region has 18 residues. This CDR3 is CASSSRTSGSFSYNEQFF. In nucleotides, the CDR3 is TGTGCCAGCAGTTCCAGGACTAGCGGGAGTTTTTCCTACAATGAGCAGTTCTTC.

This clonotype has more than one count but fewer than ten. The chain combines TRBV6-2 or TRBV6-3 with TRBJ2-5; D possibly uses TRBD1 or TRBD2 (5 bases each). The V end lost 6 bases, the J end lost 3 bases, and 20 bases lay between the germline ends. CDR1 is MNHEY and CDR2 is SVGEGT in the germline V gene. The CDR3 runs 16 residues. The CDR3 DNA sequence: TGTGCCAGCAGAGCACTTCCGGGACCCTCGAAAGAGACCCAGTACTTC. It codes for CASRALPGPSKETQYF.

This clonotype occurred many times. The genes are TRBV24-1 and TRBJ2-5; 7 nucleotides line up with TRBD1. J was trimmed by 0 bases and V by 9 bases; bases with no gene match: 9. Germline V lookup: CDR1 KGHDR, CDR2 SFDVKD. The CDR3 is 15 residues long. The CDR3 is CATGDYRGDQETQYF. DNA for the CDR3: TGTGCCACCGGCGATTACAGGGGCGACCAAGAGACCCAGTACTTC.